This T cell receptor (beta chain) was sequenced for a study of T cells after yellow fever vaccination. It was through 5'RACE template switching that TCR cDNA was made, with a universal primer site and UMIs added. TCRdb itself ran the 5' RACE reads through MiXCR, one entry per CDR3 protein. Altogether 200,000 to 250,000 distinct CDR3 sequences are present, approximately 3.2% being singletons, with the ten largest covering about 3.3%. Regarding the study as a whole: The secondary response showed a weaker magnitude and a faster peak, day 5 versus 15.

Regarding this clonotype: The antigen remains undetermined.

V gave up 6 bases and J gave up 8 bases, with 10 bases separating them. The CDR3 sequence is 11 residues long. Germline V gene sequence: CDR1 MNHEY, CDR2 SVGAGI. The sequences come from CD4+ T cells sorted from PBMCs, collected 10 days after the yellow fever booster vaccination. This chain uses TRBV6-5 with TRBJ1-2; D remains unclear. This TCR was recovered from a man younger than 35 who received the YFV17D yellow fever vaccine. Here the CDR3 reads CASSEGRGYTF. In DNA form, the CDR3 reads TGTGCCAGCAGCGAGGGCCGCGGCTACACCTTC.